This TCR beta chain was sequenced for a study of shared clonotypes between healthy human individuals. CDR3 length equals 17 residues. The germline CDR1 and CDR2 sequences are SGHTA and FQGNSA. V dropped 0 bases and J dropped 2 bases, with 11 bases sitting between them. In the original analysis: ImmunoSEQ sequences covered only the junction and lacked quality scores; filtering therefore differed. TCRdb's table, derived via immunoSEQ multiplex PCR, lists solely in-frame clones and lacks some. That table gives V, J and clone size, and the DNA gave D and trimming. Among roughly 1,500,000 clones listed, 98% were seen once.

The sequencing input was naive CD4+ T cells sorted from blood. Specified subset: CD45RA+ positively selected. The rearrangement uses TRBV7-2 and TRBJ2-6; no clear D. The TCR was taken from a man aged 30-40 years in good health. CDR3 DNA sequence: TGTGCCAGCAGCTTAGCCCCCCAGGTTGCTGGGGCCAACGTCCTGACTTTC. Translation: CASSLAPQVAGANVLTF.